The 12 T cell receptor beta chains below were found in one sample sequenced in a study of control samples from healthy donors and cancer patients (dated by TCRdb to about 2020). Library preparation used the immunoSEQ multiplex PCR assay. TCRdb took over this immuneACCESS table, retaining in-frame rearrangements with V and J assigned. Such tables are incomplete; in checked studies, under half of the missing clones stem from an unresolved V gene, and the remainder is unexplained. In this sample the table shows 55,000 to 90,000 clones, over 75% of which occur a single time. 25% to 35% of the sample belongs to the ten largest clones. The sample comprised blood. The receptors come from a man between 50 and 59 years old in good health.

This chain joins TRBV9 and TRBJ2-3; no definite D call. CDR3 length equals 12 residues. Germline V gives CDR1 SGDLS, CDR2 YYNGEE. V lost 4 bases, J lost 3 bases, and 6 bases lay in between. CDR3 residues: CASSSITDTQYF. The CDR3 DNA reads TGTGCCAGCAGCTCTATTACAGATACGCAGTATTTT.

The V gene is TRBV19, the J gene TRBJ1-3; 8 bases agree with TRBD1. The junction had 3 bases not matched to a gene; V was cut back by 5 bases and J by 3 bases. Germline values: CDR1 LNHDA, CDR2 SQIVND (reference sequence). The CDR3 has 14 amino acids. The CDR3 DNA is TGTGCCAGTAGTTCGGACAGGGTTGGAAACACCATATATTTT. The encoded protein is CASSSDRVGNTIYF.

The rearrangement uses TRBV3-1 (or the pseudogene TRBV3-2) and TRBJ2-1, with D maybe TRBD2 (6 bases). The CDR3 consists of 14 residues. Per the germline V gene, CDR1 is LGHDT and CDR2 is YNNKEL (reference sequence). V lost 4 bases, J lost 8 bases, and 15 bases lay in between. The CDR3 coding sequence is TGTGCCAGCAGCCGAAGGACGCGCGGGGATGAGCAGTTCTTC. It specifies CASSRRTRGDEQFF.

The V and J genes are TRBV6-5 and TRBJ2-1, with D hard to call. V lost 4 bases and J lost 9, with 16 bases in between. Germline V CDR1 and CDR2: MNHEY, SVGAGI. The CDR3 contains 14 residues. In DNA form, the CDR3 reads TGTGCCAGCAGTTCCAACGTGGGGATTGCTGAGCAGTTCTTC. Protein: CASSSNVGIAEQFF.

The V gene is TRBV30, the J gene TRBJ1-1; the D is unclear. CDR3 length equals 10 residues. The germline V and J ends were trimmed by 2 bases and 5 bases, with 3 bases remaining between them. CDR1 and CDR2 (germline): GTSNPN, SVGIG (reference sequence). The CDR3 bases are TGTGCCTGGAGTCTTACTGAAGCTTTCTTT. This gives the protein CAWSLTEAFF.

The gene calls are TRBV12-3 or TRBV12-4 and TRBJ2-1; D gene unclear. The germline V and J ends were trimmed by 4 bases and 3 bases, with 7 bases remaining between them. The CDR3 is 13 residues long. The CDR3 reads CASSSDGYNEQFF. The CDR3 DNA is TGTGCCAGCAGTTCGGATGGCTACAATGAGCAGTTCTTC.

This chain links TRBV29-1 with TRBJ1-2, with a possible D match to TRBD1 (5 bases). V was clipped by 1 base and J by 2 bases, with 11 bases between them. The CDR3 is 14 amino acids. Germline V CDR1 and CDR2: SQVTM, ANQGSEA. The CDR3 region has the DNA TGCAGCGTTGAAGTGGCAGGGAGGAACTATGGCTACACCTTC. As protein: CSVEVAGRNYGYTF. Full variable domain (remainder filled in from reference TRBV29-1 and TRBJ1-2): SAVISQKPSRDICQRGTSLTIQCQVDSQVTMMFWYRQQPGQSLTLIATANQGSEATYESGFVIDKFPISRPNLTFSTLTVSNMSPEDSSIYLCSVEVAGRNYGYTFGSGTRLTVV.

V is TRBV9 and J is TRBJ2-2, with D tentatively TRBD2 (5 bases). The CDR3 runs 15 residues. V was shortened by 4 bases and J by 4 bases, with 14 bases between the two germline ends. CDR1 SGDLS and CDR2 YYNGEE come from the germline V gene. The CDR3 loop is CASSTRGSGTGELFF. The CDR3 nucleotides are TGTGCCAGCAGCACCCGCGGGTCGGGCACCGGGGAGCTGTTTTTT. Full variable domain (rest looked up from reference TRBV9 and TRBJ2-2): DSGVTQTPKHLITATGQRVTLRCSPRSGDLSVYWYQQSLDQGLQFLIQYYNGEERAKGNILERFSAQQFPDLHSELNLSSLELGDSALYFCASSTRGSGTGELFFGEGSRLTVL.

The rearrangement joins TRBV4-1 to TRBJ1-5, with D unresolved. The germline gives CDR1 MGHRA, CDR2 YSYEKL. Trimming removed 4 bases at V and 0 bases at J, with 13 bases between. The CDR3 has 16 amino acids. The CDR3 DNA reads TGCGCCAGCAGCCTAAGGAGGCCTTATAGCAATCAGCCCCAGCATTTT. Encoded protein: CASSLRRPYSNQPQHF.

The V gene is TRBV5-6, the J gene TRBJ1-3, with no clear D. The CDR3 extends over 13 amino acids. Germline V lookup: CDR1 SGHDT, CDR2 YYEEEE. The CDR3 DNA follows: TGTGCAGTTGGGCTGAGCTCTGGAAACACCATATATTTT. Encoded protein: CAVGLSSGNTIYF.

The chain carries TRBV6-2 or TRBV6-3 and TRBJ2-7; 7 bases line up with TRBD2. Trimming at V came to 6 bases and at J to 0 bases, leaving 11 bases not matched to a gene. Per germline, CDR1 MNHEY and CDR2 SVGEGT. CDR3 length equals 16 residues. The CDR3 reads CASSLSRLADSYEQYF. DNA of the CDR3: TGTGCCAGCAGCCTAAGCCGTCTAGCGGACTCCTACGAGCAGTACTTC.

The chain combines TRBV19 with TRBJ1-1, with 8 nucleotides matching TRBD1. Germline assignment: CDR1 LNHDA and CDR2 SQIVND (reference sequence). The CDR3 has 14 residues. With V trimmed by 7 bases and J by 6 bases, 10 bases remained unmatched. The CDR3 DNA reads as TGTGCCAGTACGGAAGGGACAGGCATTCCTGAAGCTTTCTTT. It encodes CASTEGTGIPEAFF.